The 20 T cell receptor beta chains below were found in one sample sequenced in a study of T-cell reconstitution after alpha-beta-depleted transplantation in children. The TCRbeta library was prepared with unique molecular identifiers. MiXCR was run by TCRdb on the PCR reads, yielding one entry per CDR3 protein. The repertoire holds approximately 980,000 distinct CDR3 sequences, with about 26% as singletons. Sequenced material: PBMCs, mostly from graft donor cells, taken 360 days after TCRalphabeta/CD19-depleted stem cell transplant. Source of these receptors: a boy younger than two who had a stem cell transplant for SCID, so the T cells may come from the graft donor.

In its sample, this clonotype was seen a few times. In DNA form, the CDR3 reads TGCGCCAGCAGCTTGGGAATCACCGGGGAGCTGTTTTTT. Translation gives CASSLGITGELFF. The gene calls are TRBV5-1 and TRBJ2-2; the D is unclear. The V gene lost 0 bases and the J gene lost 4 bases, with 4 bases spanning the gap. CDR3 length: 13 amino acids. Germline V gene lookup returns CDR1 SGHRS and CDR2 YFSETQ.

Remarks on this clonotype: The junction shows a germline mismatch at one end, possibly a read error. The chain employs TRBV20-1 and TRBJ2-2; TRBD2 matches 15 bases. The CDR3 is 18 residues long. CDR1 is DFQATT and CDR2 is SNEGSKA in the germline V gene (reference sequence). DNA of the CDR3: TGCAGCGCTAGCCCAAGGACTAGCGGGGGGGCGTACACCGGGGAGCTGTTTTTT. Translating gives CSASPRTSGGAYTGELFF.

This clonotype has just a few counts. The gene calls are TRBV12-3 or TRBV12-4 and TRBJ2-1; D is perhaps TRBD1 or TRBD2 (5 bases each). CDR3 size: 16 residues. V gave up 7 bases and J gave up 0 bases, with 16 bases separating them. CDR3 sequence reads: CASTKWGTSSYNEQFF. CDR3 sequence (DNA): TGTGCCAGCACCAAATGGGGGACGAGCTCCTACAATGAGCAGTTCTTC.

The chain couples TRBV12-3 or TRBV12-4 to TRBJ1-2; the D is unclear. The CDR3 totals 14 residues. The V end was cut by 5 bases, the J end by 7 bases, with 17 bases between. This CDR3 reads CASSPHVSTSGYTF. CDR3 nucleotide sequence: TGTGCCAGCAGTCCGCACGTCTCCACAAGTGGCTACACCTTC.

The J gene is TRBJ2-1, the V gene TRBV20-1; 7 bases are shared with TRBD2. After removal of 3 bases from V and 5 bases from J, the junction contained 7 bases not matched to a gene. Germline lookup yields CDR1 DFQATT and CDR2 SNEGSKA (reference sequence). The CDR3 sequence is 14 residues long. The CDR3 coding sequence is TGCAGTGCTAGCCGTCTAGCGGTTCACAATGAGCAGTTCTTC. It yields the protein CSASRLAVHNEQFF.

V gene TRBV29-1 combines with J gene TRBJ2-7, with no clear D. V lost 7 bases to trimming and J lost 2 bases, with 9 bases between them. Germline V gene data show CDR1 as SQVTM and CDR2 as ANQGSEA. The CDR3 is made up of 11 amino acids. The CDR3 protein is CSGGHAYEQYF. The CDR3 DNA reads TGCAGCGGGGGTCATGCCTACGAGCAGTACTTC.

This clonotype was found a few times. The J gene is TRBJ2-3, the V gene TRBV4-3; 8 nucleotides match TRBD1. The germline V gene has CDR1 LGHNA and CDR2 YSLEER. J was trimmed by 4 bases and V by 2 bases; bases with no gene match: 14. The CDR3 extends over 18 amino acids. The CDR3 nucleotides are TGCGCCAGCAGCCAAAAAACCGGGACAGGTCAAAGGGCAGATACGCAGTATTTT. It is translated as CASSQKTGTGQRADTQYF.

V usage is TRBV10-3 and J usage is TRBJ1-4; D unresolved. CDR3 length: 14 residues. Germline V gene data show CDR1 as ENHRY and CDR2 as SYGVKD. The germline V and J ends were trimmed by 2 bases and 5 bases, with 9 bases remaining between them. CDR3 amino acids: CAISEGVTNEKLFF. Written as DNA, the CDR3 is TGTGCCATCAGTGAGGGGGTTACAAATGAAAAACTGTTTTTT.

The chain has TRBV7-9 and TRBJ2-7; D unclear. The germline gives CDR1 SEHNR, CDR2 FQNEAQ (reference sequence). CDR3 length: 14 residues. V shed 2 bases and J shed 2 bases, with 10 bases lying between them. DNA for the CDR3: TGTGCCAGCAGCTTACCTACAGTTGCCTACGAGCAGTACTTC. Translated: CASSLPTVAYEQYF.

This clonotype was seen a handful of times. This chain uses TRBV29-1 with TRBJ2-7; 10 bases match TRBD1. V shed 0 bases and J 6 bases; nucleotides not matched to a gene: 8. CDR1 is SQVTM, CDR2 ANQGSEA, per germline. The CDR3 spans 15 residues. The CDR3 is CSVEDPGTGVLEQYF. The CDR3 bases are TGCAGCGTTGAAGATCCCGGGACAGGGGTCCTCGAGCAGTACTTC.

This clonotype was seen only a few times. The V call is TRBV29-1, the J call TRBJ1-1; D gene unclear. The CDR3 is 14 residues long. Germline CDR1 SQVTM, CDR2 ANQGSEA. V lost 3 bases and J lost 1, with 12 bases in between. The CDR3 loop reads CSVDAPGGNTEAFF. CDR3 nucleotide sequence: TGCAGCGTTGATGCCCCCGGCGGGAACACTGAAGCTTTCTTT.

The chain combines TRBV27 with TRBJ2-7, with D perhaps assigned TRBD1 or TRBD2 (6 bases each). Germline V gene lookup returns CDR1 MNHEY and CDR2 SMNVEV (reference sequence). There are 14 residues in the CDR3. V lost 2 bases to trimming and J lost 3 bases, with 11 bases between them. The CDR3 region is CASSLGRGDYEQYF. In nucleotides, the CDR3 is TGTGCCAGCAGTTTAGGTAGGGGGGACTACGAGCAGTACTTC.

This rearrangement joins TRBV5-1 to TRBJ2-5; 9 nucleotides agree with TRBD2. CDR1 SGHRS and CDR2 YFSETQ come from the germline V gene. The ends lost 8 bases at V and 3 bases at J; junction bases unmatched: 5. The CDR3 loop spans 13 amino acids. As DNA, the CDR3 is TGCGCCAGTACTAGCGGGTACAAAGAGACCCAGTACTTC. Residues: CASTSGYKETQYF.

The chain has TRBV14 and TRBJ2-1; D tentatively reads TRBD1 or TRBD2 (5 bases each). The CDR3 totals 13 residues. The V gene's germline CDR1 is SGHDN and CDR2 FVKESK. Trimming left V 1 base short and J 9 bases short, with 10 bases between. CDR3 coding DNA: TGTGCCAGCAGCCAAGTCAGGGACGCTGAGCAGTTCTTC. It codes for CASSQVRDAEQFF.

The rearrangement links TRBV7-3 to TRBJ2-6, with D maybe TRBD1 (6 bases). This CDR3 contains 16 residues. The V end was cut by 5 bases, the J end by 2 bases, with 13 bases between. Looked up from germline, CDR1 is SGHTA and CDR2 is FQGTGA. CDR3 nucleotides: TGTGCCAGCAGCGATTACAGGGTAGCTGGGGCCAACGTCCTGACTTTC. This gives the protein CASSDYRVAGANVLTF.

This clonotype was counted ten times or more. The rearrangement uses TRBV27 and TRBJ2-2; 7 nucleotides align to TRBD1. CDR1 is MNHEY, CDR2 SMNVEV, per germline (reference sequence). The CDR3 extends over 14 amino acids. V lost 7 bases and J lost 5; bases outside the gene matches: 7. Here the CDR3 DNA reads TGTGCCAGCAAACAGACAGGGAAAACCGGGGAGCTGTTTTTT. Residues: CASKQTGKTGELFF.

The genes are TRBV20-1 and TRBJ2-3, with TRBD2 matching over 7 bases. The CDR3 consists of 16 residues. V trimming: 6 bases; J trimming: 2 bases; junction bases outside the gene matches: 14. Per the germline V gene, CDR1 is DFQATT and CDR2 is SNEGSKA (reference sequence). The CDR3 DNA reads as TGCAGTGCGAGGGGTGGGACGGGGGGACCCACAGATACGCAGTATTTT. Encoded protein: CSARGGTGGPTDTQYF.

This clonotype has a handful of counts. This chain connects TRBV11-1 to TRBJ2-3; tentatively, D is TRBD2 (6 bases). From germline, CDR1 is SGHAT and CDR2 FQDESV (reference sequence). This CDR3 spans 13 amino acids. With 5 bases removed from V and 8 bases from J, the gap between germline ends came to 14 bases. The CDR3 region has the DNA TGTGCCAGCAGCCAGACTAGGGCAGGTACGCAGTATTTT. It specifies CASSQTRAGTQYF.

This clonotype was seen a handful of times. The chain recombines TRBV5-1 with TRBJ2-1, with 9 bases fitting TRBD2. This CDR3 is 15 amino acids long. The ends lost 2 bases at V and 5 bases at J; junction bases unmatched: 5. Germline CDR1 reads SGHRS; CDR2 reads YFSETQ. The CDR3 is CASSFIAGVNNEQFF. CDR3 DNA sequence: TGCGCCAGCAGCTTTATAGCGGGGGTTAACAATGAGCAGTTCTTC.

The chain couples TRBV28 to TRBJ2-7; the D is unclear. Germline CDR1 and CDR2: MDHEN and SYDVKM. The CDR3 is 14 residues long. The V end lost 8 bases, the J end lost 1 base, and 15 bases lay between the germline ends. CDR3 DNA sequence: TGTGCCAGCCAACGGCCCATAGGTTCCTACGAGCAGTACTTC. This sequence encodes CASQRPIGSYEQYF.